The T cell receptor (beta chain) under discussion was sequenced for a study of blood T cells in healthy people across ages. Study results and limitations: Roughly linear declines in TCR beta diversity per million T cells occurred with age.

This clonotype turned up a few times. The antigen is undetermined. There are 15 residues in the CDR3. Germline CDR1 LGHDT, CDR2 YNNKEL (reference sequence). Trimming stripped 1 base from V and 4 bases from J, with 12 bases between. Combining a sample-barcoded 5' primer with a J-beta primer mix, a second PCR ran for about 7 to 11 cycles. TCRdb used MiXCR to reprocess the 5' RACE reads, holding one entry per CDR3 protein. The sample has about a million distinct CDR3 sequences, around 49% seen once. This TCR came from a man aged 25-45 years in good health. Sequenced input: blood. The chain combines TRBV3-1 with TRBJ2-3, with a weak D call TRBD2 (6 bases). CDR3 region: CASSQAGVMADTQYF. In DNA, the CDR3 is TGTGCCAGCAGCCAAGCGGGGGTGATGGCAGATACGCAGTATTTT.